These T cell receptor beta chains were read from a single sample in a study of glioma-infiltrating T cells after dendritic cell vaccination. Repertoires were generated with immunoSEQ multiplex PCR, while TCRdb's copy carries only in-frame clones and drops some. This sample has some 110,000 clones, with 90% found just once. This specimen consisted of blood, obtained after dendritic cell vaccination. These receptors were obtained from a human donor with glioblastoma. CDR3s include the opening cysteine and the closing phenylalanine or tryptophan. Each record gives: V gene, D gene, J gene, clone size, CDR3 DNA, CDR3 protein. The D gene is left open where the match is weak. The listing skips clone size in some rows; elsewhere it reads once, few, many or a size class.

>TRBV2|TRBD1|TRBJ2-5|once
TGTGCCAGCAGTGAATGGACAGGGAGAGAGACCCAGTACTTC
CASSEWTGRETQYF
>TRBV4-1|TRBD1|TRBJ2-2|.
TGCGCCAGCAGCCGGACAGGGGGAACCGGGGAGCTGTTTTTT
CASSRTGGTGELFF
>TRBV7-9|.|TRBJ2-5|.
TGTGCCAGCAGCCCCCCCGGACAGCTCCAAGAGACCCAGTACTTC
CASSPPGQLQETQYF
>TRBV2|TRBD2|TRBJ2-1|.
TGTGCCAGCAGTGAACTGGCGGGAGGTAACGATGAGCAGTTCTTC
CASSELAGGNDEQFF
>TRBV7-9|TRBD2|TRBJ2-1|.
TGTGCCAGCAGCCCCAGGGGACTAGCGGGGGTCTACAATGAGCAGTTCTTC
CASSPRGLAGVYNEQFF
>TRBV9|TRBD1|TRBJ1-1|.
TGTGCCAGCAGCGTAGCCGGGACAGATCCTGAAGCTTTCTTT
CASSVAGTDPEAFF
>TRBV29-1|.|TRBJ1-1|.
TGCAGCGTTCAGGGGATAGGGAACACTGAAGCTTTCTTT
CSVQGIGNTEAFF
>TRBV5-6|.|TRBJ1-4|.
TGTGCCAGCACCGCGGGCAGGGGAAGCGAAAAACTGTTTTTT
CASTAGRGSEKLFF
>TRBV2|TRBD1|TRBJ2-3|.
TGTGCCAGCAGTGCGGGACAGAGCACTAGCACAGATACGCAGTATTTT
CASSAGQSTSTDTQYF
>TRBV7-2|TRBD2|TRBJ2-7|once
TGTGCCAGCAGCTATACTAGCGGACCCTACGAGCAGTACTTC
CASSYTSGPYEQYF
>TRBV7-9|TRBD2|TRBJ2-1|.
TGTGCCAGCAGCTTACAGCGGGGCTTCTACAATGAGCAGTTCTTC
CASSLQRGFYNEQFF
>TRBV7-9|TRBD1|TRBJ1-4|.
TGTGCCAGCAGCTCGGGACAGGGGAATGAAAAACTGTTTTTT
CASSSGQGNEKLFF
>TRBV7-6|TRBD2|TRBJ2-3|.
TGTGCCAGCAGCTTAGGAAGCGGGAGCCCAGATACGCAGTATTTT
CASSLGSGSPDTQYF
>TRBV9|TRBD2|TRBJ2-7|.
TGTGCCAGCGGGGCTGGAGCGGGACTCGCGTCGCGTGAGCAGTACTTC
CASGAGAGLASREQYF
>TRBV4-1|TRBD2|TRBJ2-7|.
TGCGCCAGCAGCCAAGATGTGCCGGGTACTAGCGGGGGCCTCTACGAGCAGTACTTC
CASSQDVPGTSGGLYEQYF
>TRBV30|TRBD1|TRBJ1-4|once
TGTGCCGGGGGGACAGGGGAGGAAAAACTGTTTTTT
CAGGTGEEKLFF
>TRBV4-1|TRBD2|TRBJ2-1|.
TGCGCCAGCACCCTAACCGGGGGGGGGTCCTACAATGAGCAGTTCTTC
CASTLTGGGSYNEQFF
>TRBV5-4|TRBD1|TRBJ2-1|.
TGTGCCAGCAGCACCGGGACAGCCTACAATGAGCAGTTCTTC
CASSTGTAYNEQFF
>TRBV2|.|TRBJ2-1|.
TGTGCCAGCACCGAGAGGGATGAGCAGTTCTTC
CASTERDEQFF
>TRBV14|TRBD1|TRBJ1-1|.
TGTGCCAGCAGCCCGACTCCTCTTGGGACAGGGGGGACTGAAGCTTTCTTT
CASSPTPLGTGGTEAFF
>TRBV6-5|TRBD1|TRBJ1-4|.
TGTGCCAGCAAGTTAGAGGGGGCAGGTGGAAAACTGTTTTTT
CASKLEGAGGKLFF
>TRBV27|TRBD1|TRBJ1-5|.
TGTGCCAGCAGTTTCTCGGGACAGATCAATCAGCCCCAGCATTTT
CASSFSGQINQPQHF
>TRBV10-3|TRBD1|TRBJ1-1|.
TGTGCCATCAGTGCGTCGGGACAGCACACTGAAGCTTTCTTT
CAISASGQHTEAFF
>TRBV28|TRBD1|TRBJ2-5|.
TGTGCCAGCAGTTTAGCGTCAGGGGGCGGCGAGACCCAGTACTTC
CASSLASGGGETQYF
>TRBV5-1|.|TRBJ1-1|.
TGCGCCAGCATCGGGAGCTCGAACACTGAAGCTTTCTTT
CASIGSSNTEAFF
>TRBV6-5|.|TRBJ2-5|few
TGTGCCAGCAAAGCCGAGGAGACCCAGTACTTC
CASKAEETQYF
>TRBV7-8|TRBD2|TRBJ2-7|once
TGTGCCAGCAGCTTAGGGGGGGGGATCGAGCAGTACTTC
CASSLGGGIEQYF